These 2 T cell receptor beta chains were sequenced from one sample in a study of cytomegalovirus exposure and HLA in healthy donors. Amplification used 60 Vbeta primers and 13 Jbeta primers. Here immunoSEQ multiplex PCR was the method, and the copy in TCRdb shows in-frame clones only, minus some. This repertoire shows around 94,000 clones, more than 60% found once; its top ten account for 3.9%. The sequencing sample was made of PBMCs. The origin of the receptors is a man between 25 and 39 years old in good health and CMV-seronegative.

The genes are TRBV9 and TRBJ2-7; TRBD2 aligns across 9 bases. The trim removed 0 bases at V and 7 bases at J, leaving 8 bases unmatched. The CDR3 covers 15 residues. Germline V gene data show CDR1 as SGDLS and CDR2 as YYNGEE. The CDR3 spells CASSVVGTLAGEQYF. The CDR3, as DNA: TGTGCCAGCAGCGTAGTCGGAACACTAGCGGGTGAGCAGTACTTC.

The chain employs TRBV5-1 and TRBJ2-7; a possible D gene is TRBD1 (5 bases). The V gene's germline CDR1 is SGHRS and CDR2 YFSETQ. The CDR3 is 13 amino acids. V lost 3 bases to trimming and J lost 1 base, with 8 bases between them. The CDR3 spells CASSSQVSYEQYF. CDR3 bases: TGCGCCAGCAGCTCACAGGTTTCCTACGAGCAGTACTTC.